This T cell receptor beta chain was recorded in a study of regulatory T cells in long-lasting Graves disease. Time point reported: newly diagnosed GD, antithyroid drugs for less than 3 months. Extracted RNA from PBMCs served as the source of the TCR library. This clonotype came up many times. The CDR3 totals 13 residues. Trimming shortened V by 6 bases and J by 6 bases, and 11 bases separated the two germline ends. Arm-PCR of CDR3 regions and iRepertoire HTBI primers were used to build TCR beta libraries. TCRdb called the multiplex PCR reads again in MiXCR, with one record for every CDR3 protein. The data show 620,000 or so distinct CDR3 sequences, around 17% seen once. These sequences were also reported in another study, on T cells in Graves' hyperthyroidism and ophthalmopathy.

This material consisted of peripheral blood mononuclear cells (PBMCs), taken at new diagnosis, from a patient treated with antithyroid drugs. The V and J genes are TRBV12-3 or TRBV12-4 and TRBJ2-2; the D gene is possibly TRBD2 (6 bases). The receptor comes from a woman in her 30s with Graves disease. The CDR3 loop reads CASSVRGAGELFF. CDR3 in DNA: TGTGCCAGCAGCGTGCGGGGCGCCGGGGAGCTGTTTTTT.